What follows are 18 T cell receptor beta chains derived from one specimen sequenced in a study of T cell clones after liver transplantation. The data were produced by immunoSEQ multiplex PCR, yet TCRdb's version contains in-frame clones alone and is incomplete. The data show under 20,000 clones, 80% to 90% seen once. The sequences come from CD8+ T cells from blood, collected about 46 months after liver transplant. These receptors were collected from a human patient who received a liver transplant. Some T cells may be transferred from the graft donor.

CDR3 residues: CASSSPTSRGPEQFF. CDR3 DNA: TGTGCCAGCAGTTCGCCGACTAGCAGGGGGCCGGAGCAGTTCTTC. The V call is TRBV27, the J call TRBJ2-1, with D maybe TRBD1 (8 bases). This CDR3 comprises 15 residues. The germline V gene has CDR1 MNHEY and CDR2 SMNVEV (reference sequence). V was clipped by 4 bases and J by 10 bases, with 20 bases between them.

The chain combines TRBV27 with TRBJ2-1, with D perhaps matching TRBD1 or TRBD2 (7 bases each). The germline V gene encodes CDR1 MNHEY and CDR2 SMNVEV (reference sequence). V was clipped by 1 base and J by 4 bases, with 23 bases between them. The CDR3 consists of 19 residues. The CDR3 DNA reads TGTGCCAGCAGTTTATTCCCCCCCGGAGACAGGGAGGGATACAATGAGCAGTTCTTC. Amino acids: CASSLFPPGDREGYNEQFF.

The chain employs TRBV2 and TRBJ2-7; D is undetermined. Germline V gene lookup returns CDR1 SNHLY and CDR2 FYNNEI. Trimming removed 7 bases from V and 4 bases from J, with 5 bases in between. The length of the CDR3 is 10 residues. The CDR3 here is CASTGYEQYF. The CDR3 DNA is TGTGCCAGCACTGGTTACGAGCAGTACTTC.

The CDR3 DNA reads TGTGCCAGTAGTATGGACTCCTACAATGAGCAGTTCTTC. It codes for CASSMDSYNEQFF. The genes are TRBV19 and TRBJ2-1, with no clear D. The CDR3 contains 13 residues. Trimming removed 3 bases from V and 0 bases from J, with 3 bases in between. The V gene's germline CDR1 is LNHDA and CDR2 SQIVND (reference sequence).

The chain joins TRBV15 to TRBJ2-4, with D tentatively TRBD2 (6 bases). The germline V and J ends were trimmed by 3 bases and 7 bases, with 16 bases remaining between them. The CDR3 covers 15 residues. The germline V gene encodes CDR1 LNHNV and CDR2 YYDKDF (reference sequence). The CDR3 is CATSSVPGGINIQYF. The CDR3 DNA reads TGTGCCACCAGCAGCGTCCCCGGAGGGATTAACATTCAGTACTTC.

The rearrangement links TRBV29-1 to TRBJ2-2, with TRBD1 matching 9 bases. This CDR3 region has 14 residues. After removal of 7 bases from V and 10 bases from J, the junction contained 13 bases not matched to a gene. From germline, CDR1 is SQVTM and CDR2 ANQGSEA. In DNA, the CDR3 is TGCAGCGCATACGGGGACAGGGTAGGCTTGGAGCTGTTTTTT. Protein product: CSAYGDRVGLELFF.

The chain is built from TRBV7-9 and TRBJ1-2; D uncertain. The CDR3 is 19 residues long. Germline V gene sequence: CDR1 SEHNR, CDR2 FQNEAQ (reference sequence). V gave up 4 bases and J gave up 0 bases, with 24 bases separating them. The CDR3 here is CASSSRRGPADISNYGYTF. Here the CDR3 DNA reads TGTGCCAGCAGCTCGCGTAGAGGGCCAGCAGACATTTCTAACTATGGCTACACCTTC.

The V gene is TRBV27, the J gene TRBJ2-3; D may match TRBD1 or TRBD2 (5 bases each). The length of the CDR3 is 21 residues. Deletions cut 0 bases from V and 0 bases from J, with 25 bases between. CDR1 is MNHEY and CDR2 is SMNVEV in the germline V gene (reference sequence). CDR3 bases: TGTGCCAGCAGTTTATCGATGGGGGAGTCGCCGGATCCTCTTAGCACAGATACGCAGTATTTT. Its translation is CASSLSMGESPDPLSTDTQYF.

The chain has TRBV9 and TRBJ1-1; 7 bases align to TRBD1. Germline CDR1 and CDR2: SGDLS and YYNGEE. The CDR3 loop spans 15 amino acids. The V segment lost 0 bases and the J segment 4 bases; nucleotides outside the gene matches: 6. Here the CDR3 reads CASSVGDRGGTEAFF. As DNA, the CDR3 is TGTGCCAGCAGCGTAGGGGACAGAGGAGGCACTGAAGCTTTCTTT.

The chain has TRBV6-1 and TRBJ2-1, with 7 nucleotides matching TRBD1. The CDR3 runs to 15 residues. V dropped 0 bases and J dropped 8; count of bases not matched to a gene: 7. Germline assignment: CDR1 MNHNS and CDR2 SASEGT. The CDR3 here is CASSEARNRGHEQFF. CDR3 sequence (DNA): TGTGCCAGCAGTGAAGCCAGAAACAGGGGCCATGAGCAGTTCTTC.

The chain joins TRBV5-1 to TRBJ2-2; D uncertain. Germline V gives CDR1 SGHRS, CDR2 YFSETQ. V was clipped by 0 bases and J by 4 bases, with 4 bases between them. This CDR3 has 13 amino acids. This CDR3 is CASSLDGTGELFF. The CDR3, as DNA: TGCGCCAGCAGCTTGGACGGCACCGGGGAGCTGTTTTTT.

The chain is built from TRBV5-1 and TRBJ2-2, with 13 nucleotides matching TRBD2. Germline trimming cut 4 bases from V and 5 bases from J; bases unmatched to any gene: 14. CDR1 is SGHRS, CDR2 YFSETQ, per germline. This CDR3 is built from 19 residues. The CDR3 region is CASSPGLAGDRGRTGELFF. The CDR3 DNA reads TGCGCCAGCAGCCCCGGACTAGCGGGAGATCGGGGGAGGACCGGGGAGCTGTTTTTT. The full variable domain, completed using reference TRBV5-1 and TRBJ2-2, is KAGVTQTPRYLIKTRGQQVTLSCSPISGHRSVSWYQQTPGQGLQFLFEYFSETQRNKGNFPGRFSGRQFSNSRSEMNVSTLELGDSALYLCASSPGLAGDRGRTGELFFGEGSRLTVL.

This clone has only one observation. The CDR3 DNA is TGTGCCAGCAGGGCGTCGTCGGCCGAAGCTTTCTTT. Protein: CASRASSAEAFF. This chain links TRBV28 with TRBJ1-1; no reliable D call. Trimming shortened V by 6 bases and J by 8 bases, and 13 bases separated the two germline ends. This CDR3 is 12 amino acids long. The germline V gene has CDR1 MDHEN and CDR2 SYDVKM.

The CDR3 DNA sequence: TGTGCCAGCAGTTTAGGGGGGTCCCTGAACACTGAAGCTTTCTTT. It yields the protein CASSLGGSLNTEAFF. The chain carries TRBV27 and TRBJ1-1, with D possibly TRBD1 on 5 matching bases. This CDR3 region has 15 residues. Per the germline V gene, CDR1 is MNHEY and CDR2 is SMNVEV (reference sequence). Trimming left V 2 bases short and J 0 bases short, with 10 bases between.

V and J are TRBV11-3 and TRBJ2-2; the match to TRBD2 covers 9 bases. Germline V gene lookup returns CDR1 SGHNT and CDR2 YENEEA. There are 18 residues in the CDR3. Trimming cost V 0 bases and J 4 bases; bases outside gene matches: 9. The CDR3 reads CASSLDGFEREVTGELFF. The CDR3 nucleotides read TGTGCCAGCAGCTTAGATGGATTTGAGCGGGAGGTCACCGGGGAGCTGTTTTTT.

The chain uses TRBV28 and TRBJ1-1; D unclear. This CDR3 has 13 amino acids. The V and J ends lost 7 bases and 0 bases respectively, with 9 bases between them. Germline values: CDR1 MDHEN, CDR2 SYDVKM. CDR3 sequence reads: CASNRGLNTEAFF. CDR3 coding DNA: TGTGCCAGCAACCGCGGACTGAACACTGAAGCTTTCTTT.

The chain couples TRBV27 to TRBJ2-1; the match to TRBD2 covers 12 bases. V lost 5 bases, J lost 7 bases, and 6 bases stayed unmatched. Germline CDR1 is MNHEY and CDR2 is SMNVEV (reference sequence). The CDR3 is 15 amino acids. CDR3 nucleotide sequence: TGTGCCAGCAGTGACCCTAGCGGGAGGGAAAATGAGCAGTTCTTC. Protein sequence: CASSDPSGRENEQFF.

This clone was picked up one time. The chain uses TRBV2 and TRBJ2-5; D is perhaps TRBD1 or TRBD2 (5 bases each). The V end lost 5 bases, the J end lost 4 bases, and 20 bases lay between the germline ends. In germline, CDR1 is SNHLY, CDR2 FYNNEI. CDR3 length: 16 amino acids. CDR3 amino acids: CASSKRGLGDGETQYF. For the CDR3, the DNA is TGTGCCAGCAGTAAACGCGGACTTGGGGACGGAGAGACCCAGTACTTC.